This entry features one TCR beta chain sequence. What it recognizes is unknown. The sample belongs to a study of T-cell reconstitution after alpha-beta-depleted transplantation in children. Notes on the study in general: Several hundred expanded graft clones reportedly gave rise to the alpha-beta T cells present about two months after transplant. From newly produced T cells came most of the T-cell counts and diversity one year after transplant.

Germline-derived CDR1 and CDR2 are SGHVS and FNYEAQ. V dropped 4 bases and J dropped 9 bases, with 16 bases sitting between them. The CDR3 length is 14 residues. Unique molecular identifiers were used in preparing the TCRbeta library. TCRdb independently ran MiXCR on the PCR reads; one entry per CDR3 protein. Among 80,000 to 100,000 distinct CDR3 sequences, about a quarter were seen once, and the ten largest hold roughly a fifth. The chain uses TRBV7-6 and TRBJ2-1; possible D gene TRBD2, 6 bases. Source: PBMCs, taken before TCRalphabeta/CD19-depleted stem cell transplant. The source of this sequence is a boy between 2 and 10 years old with acute lymphoblastic leukemia, due to receive a stem cell transplant. CDR3 nucleotides: TGTGCCAGCAGCTCCCGACTAGATCTGACTGAGCAGTTCTTC. This sequence encodes CASSSRLDLTEQFF.